This TCR beta chain comes out of a study of shared clonotypes between healthy human individuals. This CDR3 is built from 14 residues. V lost 9 bases, J lost 1 base, and 14 bases lay in between. Germline V gene data show CDR1 as SGHAT and CDR2 as FQNNGV. In the authors' workflow: ImmunoSEQ sequences covered only the junction and lacked quality scores; filtering therefore differed. TCRdb keeps only in-frame clones here, not all; method: immunoSEQ multiplex PCR. That table supplies the V and J calls and clone size; D and trimming were determined from the DNA. In the table there are 2.5 million or so clones, more than 90% of which are singletons.

The sample consisted of naive CD4+ T cells sorted from blood. Subset of the sample: CD45RA+ positively selected. The clonotype was recovered from a man in his late teens or twenties in good health. The chain has TRBV11-2 and TRBJ2-3; D possibly corresponds to TRBD1 (5 bases). CDR3 loop: CASRPLGRTDTQYF. CDR3 coding DNA: TGTGCCAGTAGGCCTTTGGGGCGCACAGATACGCAGTATTTT.